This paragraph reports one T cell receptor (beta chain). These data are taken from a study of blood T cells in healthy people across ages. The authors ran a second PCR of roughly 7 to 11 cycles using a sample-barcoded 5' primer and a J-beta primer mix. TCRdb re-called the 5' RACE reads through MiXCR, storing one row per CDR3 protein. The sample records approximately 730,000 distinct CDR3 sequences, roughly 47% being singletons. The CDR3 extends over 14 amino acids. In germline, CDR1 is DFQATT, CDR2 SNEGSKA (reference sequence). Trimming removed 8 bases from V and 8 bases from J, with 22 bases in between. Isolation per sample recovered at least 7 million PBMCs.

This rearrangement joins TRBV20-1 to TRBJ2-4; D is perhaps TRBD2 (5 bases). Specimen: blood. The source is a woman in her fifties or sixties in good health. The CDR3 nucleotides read TGCAGTTCTAAGACTGGGCCAGCCGGGGACATTCAGTACTTC. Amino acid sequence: CSSKTGPAGDIQYF.